The 8 T cell receptor beta chains below all came from one sample that was sequenced in a study of T cells after yellow fever vaccination. TCRdb re-called the 5' RACE reads through MiXCR, storing one row per CDR3 protein. This table has about 340,000 distinct CDR3 sequences, about 4% appearing once. The sequenced sample was PBMCs, obtained 5 days after the yellow fever booster vaccination. Receptor source: a man in his late teens or twenties who received the YFV17D yellow fever vaccine.

There are many counts of this clonotype. V gene TRBV7-2 combines with J gene TRBJ2-3; 8 bases map to TRBD2. Germline V lookup: CDR1 SGHTA, CDR2 FQGNSA. V shed 5 bases and J 5 bases; nucleotides not matched to a gene: 9. This CDR3 spans 15 amino acids. The CDR3 nucleotides read TGTGCCAGCAGCATTAGCGGGGTGGATAAAGATACGCAGTATTTT. Its translation: CASSISGVDKDTQYF.

This clonotype has only a few counts. The CDR3 protein is CASSLYLDRNTEAFF. CDR3 nucleotide sequence: TGTGCCAGCAGTTTATACCTGGACAGGAACACTGAAGCTTTCTTT. V and J are TRBV12-3 or TRBV12-4 and TRBJ1-1; possibly TRBD1 for D (6 bases). This CDR3 spans 15 amino acids. The V end lost 2 bases, the J end lost 1 base, and 11 bases lay between the germline ends.

This clonotype was seen a few times. The chain couples TRBV7-9 to TRBJ2-5; no clear D gene. CDR3 size: 16 residues. CDR1 and CDR2 (germline): SEHNR, FQNEAQ (reference sequence). V was pared by 1 base and J by 5 bases, with 17 bases between. CDR3 loop: CASSLDDGQQKETQYF. As DNA, the CDR3 is TGTGCCAGCAGCTTAGACGACGGCCAACAAAAGGAGACCCAGTACTTC.

The chain couples TRBV4-1 to TRBJ1-1, with D unresolved. Germline-derived CDR1 and CDR2 are MGHRA and YSYEKL. Trimming shortened V by 3 bases and J by 8 bases, and 22 bases separated the two germline ends. This CDR3 region has 16 residues. The chain's CDR3 is CASSHGPAATLKEAFF. The DNA of the CDR3 is TGCGCCAGCAGCCACGGGCCCGCCGCAACACTGAAGGAAGCTTTCTTT.

This clonotype was counted between two and nine times. CDR3 in amino acids: CASSPEEGLTGELFF. The CDR3 coding sequence is TGCGCCAGCAGCCCGGAGGAGGGTCTGACCGGGGAGCTGTTTTTT. This chain links TRBV4-3 with TRBJ2-2; a weak D match, TRBD2 (6 bases). V lost 4 bases, J lost 5 bases, and 14 bases lay in between. The CDR3 is 15 amino acids. Per germline, CDR1 LGHNA and CDR2 YSLEER.

The rearrangement links TRBV4-2 to TRBJ1-1; D remains ambiguous. The length of the CDR3 is 13 residues. The germline CDR1 and CDR2 sequences are LGHNA and YNFKEQ. Trimming took 0 bases from V and 5 from J, leaving 7 bases between them. The DNA of the CDR3 is TGTGCCAGCAGCCAAGAATCGGATACTGAAGCTTTCTTT. This codes for CASSQESDTEAFF.

This clonotype was seen more than once but under ten times. The chain links TRBV12-3 or TRBV12-4 to TRBJ2-2, with 8 nucleotides matching TRBD1. V lost 11 bases, J lost 7 bases, and 12 bases stayed unmatched. This CDR3 has 14 residues. The CDR3 sequence is CAGRVRGLDGELFF. Here the CDR3 DNA reads TGTGCCGGGCGGGTCAGGGGGCTGGACGGGGAGCTGTTTTTT.

This clonotype was counted ten times or more. This chain links TRBV20-1 with TRBJ1-1; D is undetermined. V was trimmed by 1 base and J by 6 bases, leaving 12 bases between them. The length of the CDR3 is 13 residues. CDR1 is DFQATT and CDR2 is SNEGSKA in the germline V gene (reference sequence). The CDR3 DNA sequence: TGCAGTGCTAGAGTACGTGTGGGTCCTGAAGCTTTCTTT. Protein: CSARVRVGPEAFF.